This T cell receptor (beta chain) is drawn from a study of metastatic and nonmetastatic thyroid tumors. Study summary: Repertoires from blood and tumor or nodule tissue of malignant and benign thyroid patients were compared.

Deletions cut 1 base from V and 3 bases from J, with 13 bases between. The CDR3 sequence is 16 residues long. There were no patients who had received any treatment before thyroid surgery. TCRdb re-called the PCR reads via MiXCR. In the table there are 15,000 to 20,000 clones, around 23% of which are singletons. Sequenced material: adjacent normal tissue. The TCR sequence derives from a female donor with papillary thyroid cancer or a benign thyroid nodule (not recorded which). Some clones in this sample may be carry-over from other donors' samples. The rearrangement links TRBV12-3 or TRBV12-4 to TRBJ2-1, with a possible D match to TRBD2 (6 bases). The DNA for the CDR3 is TGTGCCAGCAGTTTAGGAGGGGACTTACTCTACAATGAGCAGTTCTTC. Amino acids: CASSLGGDLLYNEQFF.